Listed below are T cell receptor beta chains from one sample, sequenced in a study of T cells after yellow fever vaccination. TCRdb re-derived calls from the 5' RACE reads in MiXCR, one entry per CDR3 protein. The table shows about 340,000 distinct CDR3 sequences, with under 15% occurring only once. The sample here was CD4+ T cells sorted from PBMCs, taken 15 days after the yellow fever booster vaccination. The receptor source for this set is a man between 18 and 29 years old who received the YFV17D yellow fever vaccine. Both conserved end residues are part of each CDR3. D genes are given only for firm matches. Clone size is shown for a subset of rows, as once, few, many or a class of expanded clone.

TRBJ1-5	NA	NA	TRBV20-1	TGCAGTGCCCCGGGGGTAAGCGGCAATCAGCCCCAGCATTTT	CSAPGVSGNQPQHF
TRBJ2-2	TRBD1	NA	TRBV7-2	TGTGCCAGCAGCTTACAGGGGGCGCACACCGGGGAGATGTTTTTT	CASSLQGAHTGEMFF
TRBJ1-4	NA	few	TRBV29-1	TGCAGCGCGGGGGCAGGCGATAATGAAAAACTGTTTTTT	CSAGAGDNEKLFF
TRBJ2-5	TRBD1	NA	TRBV6-2/TRBV6-3	TGTGCCAGCAGAACGAAACAGGGGACGCGAGAGACCCAGTACTTC	CASRTKQGTRETQYF
TRBJ2-3	NA	once	TRBV12-3/TRBV12-4	TGTGCCAGCAGGCCTGGTCGAGCAGATACGCAGTATTTT	CASRPGRADTQYF
TRBJ1-5	NA	NA	TRBV12-3/TRBV12-4	TGTGCCAGCAGCGGCGTAAATAGCAATCAGCCCCAGCATTTT	CASSGVNSNQPQHF
TRBJ1-2	NA	many	TRBV20-1	TGCAGTGCTCAGCCCCAGCAGGGGAGGTCCTATGGCTACACCTTC	CSAQPQQGRSYGYTF
TRBJ1-4	TRBD1	NA	TRBV25-1	TGTGCCAGCAGTGCGACAGGGGGCAGGGAAAAACTGTTTTTT	CASSATGGREKLFF
TRBJ2-3	NA	NA	TRBV7-3	TGTGCCAGGAGAGGTCCAGATACGCAGTATTTT	CARRGPDTQYF
TRBJ2-5	TRBD2	NA	TRBV5-1	TGCGCCAGCTCAACGGGGGGTACTGTCGAGACCCAGTACTTC	CASSTGGTVETQYF
TRBJ1-2	NA	few	TRBV10-3	TGTGCCATCAGTGAGACAGTCTATGGCTACACCTTC	CAISETVYGYTF
TRBJ1-2	TRBD1	many	TRBV20-1	TGCAGTGCTAGAAGGAGGGGGCGGGTTTATGGCTACACCTTC	CSARRRGRVYGYTF
TRBJ1-1	NA	few	TRBV6-5	TGTGCCAGCAGTTACTGGTTGGGGGGCACTGAAGCTTTCTTT	CASSYWLGGTEAFF
TRBJ2-7	NA	NA	TRBV21-1	TGTGCCAGCAGCAAAGGATTTATTGGCTTTACGGACTACGAGCAGTACTTC	CASSKGFIGFTDYEQYF
TRBJ2-3	NA	many	TRBV4-2	TGTGCCAGCAGCCAAGGGGCCCGGGACTCCAACAAGTTCGATACGCAGTATTTT	CASSQGARDSNKFDTQYF
TRBJ2-5	NA	many	TRBV11-2	TGTGCCAGCATTCAAGGGGCTGGGGCCCAGTACTTC	CASIQGAGAQYF
TRBJ2-5	TRBD2	NA	TRBV5-6	TGTGCCAGCAGCTTGGTCCTAGCGGGCCAAGAGACCCAGTACTTC	CASSLVLAGQETQYF
TRBJ2-3	NA	few	TRBV5-5	TGTGCCAGCAGAGGATCGACCTTCACAGATACGCAGTATTTT	CASRGSTFTDTQYF
TRBJ2-4	TRBD1	many	TRBV3-1	TGTGCCAGGCCCGGACAGGGCGGAAACATTCAGTACTTC	CARPGQGGNIQYF
TRBJ2-2	TRBD1	NA	TRBV5-1	TGCGCCAGCAGCCCGGGACAGACATACACCGGGGAGCTGTTTTTT	CASSPGQTYTGELFF
TRBJ1-1	TRBD1	few	TRBV4-3	TGCGCCAGCAGCCAAGATCAGGGGGGAACTGAAGCTTTCTTT	CASSQDQGGTEAFF
TRBJ1-5	NA	NA	TRBV29-1	TGCAGCGTTGGTGTAAGGGGGCAGCCCCAGCATTTT	CSVGVRGQPQHF
TRBJ2-3	TRBD2	few	TRBV7-2	TGTGCCAGCAGCTTAGTAGGAGTTAGCGGGGGGGTCCCAGATACGCAGTATTTT	CASSLVGVSGGVPDTQYF
TRBJ1-2	NA	few	TRBV5-1	TGCGCCAGCACGATTGGGCAGCGCTATGGCTACACCTTC	CASTIGQRYGYTF
TRBJ1-4	NA	few	TRBV6-6	TGTGCCAGCAGTTACGAAGGGGAAAAACTGTTTTTT	CASSYEGEKLFF
TRBJ1-6	TRBD1	NA	TRBV7-9	TGTGCCAGCAGTCGGAGACAGGGGGCTCACCTCTATAATTCACCCCTCCACTTT	CASSRRQGAHLYNSPLHF
TRBJ2-3	NA	NA	TRBV29-1	TGCAGCGTTAGTGGGGCTGGGACGGCAGATACGCAGTATTTT	CSVSGAGTADTQYF
TRBJ2-1	TRBD2	many	TRBV9	TGTGCCAGCAGCTCGACCCGGATAGCGGGGAGCTCCTACAATGAGCAGTTCTTC	CASSSTRIAGSSYNEQFF
TRBJ2-6	NA	NA	TRBV5-1	TGCGCCAGCAGCCTCGACCCGTCTGGGGCCAACGTCCTGACTTTC	CASSLDPSGANVLTF
TRBJ2-3	TRBD1	NA	TRBV6-6	TGTGCCAGCAGCTCGACAGGGATTAAAACAGATACGCAGTATTTT	CASSSTGIKTDTQYF
TRBJ2-7	NA	few	TRBV6-2/TRBV6-3	TGTGCCAGCAGTTACTCGAAGGTACAGGCCGAACAGTACTTC	CASSYSKVQAEQYF
TRBJ2-7	TRBD1	many	TRBV12-3/TRBV12-4	TGTGCCAGCAGCTGGGACAGGGGGTTCGACGAGCAGTACTTC	CASSWDRGFDEQYF
TRBJ2-2	NA	few	TRBV10-3	TGTGCCATCAGCCGCCAGGGTTCGGCCGGGGAGCTGTTTTTT	CAISRQGSAGELFF
TRBJ2-7	NA	NA	TRBV5-1	TGCGCCAGCGGACAAACGTTCTACGAGCAGTACTTC	CASGQTFYEQYF
TRBJ2-3	NA	NA	TRBV6-6	TGTGCCAGCAGTTTAGGATGGGTAGATACGCAGTATTTT	CASSLGWVDTQYF
TRBJ2-1	TRBD2	NA	TRBV7-9	TGTGCCAGCAGCACAGCGGGGGGCCCTTACAATGAGCAGTTCTTC	CASSTAGGPYNEQFF
TRBJ2-3	NA	few	TRBV5-1	TGCGCCAGCCGGGGTGAGGGGGCAGATACGCAGTATTTT	CASRGEGADTQYF
TRBJ2-5	TRBD1	many	TRBV4-3	TGCGCCAGCAGCCAGGGACAGTACCAAGAGACCCAGTACTTC	CASSQGQYQETQYF
TRBJ2-2	NA	NA	TRBV7-2	TGTGCCAGCAGCTTAGGGCCAATCACCGGGGAGCTGTTTTTT	CASSLGPITGELFF
TRBJ1-5	NA	few	TRBV2	TGTGCCAGCAGTGAAGTGTCAGGAAATCAGCCCCAGCATTTT	CASSEVSGNQPQHF
TRBJ2-7	NA	NA	TRBV12-3/TRBV12-4	TGTGCCAGCAGTTTCCGGGTCGAGCAGTACTTC	CASSFRVEQYF
TRBJ2-4	NA	few	TRBV20-1	TGCAGTGCCCCCGGACCCGGGAACATTCAGTACTTC	CSAPGPGNIQYF
TRBJ1-2	NA	NA	TRBV2	TGTGCCAGCAGTGAGGATAATTACAGCCGAGGTGACTACACCTTC	CASSEDNYSRGDYTF
TRBJ2-5	TRBD2	NA	TRBV30	TGTGCCTGGAGTGTACCGGGGGGGACCCAGTACTTC	CAWSVPGGTQYF
TRBJ2-2	NA	few	TRBV6-5	TGTGCCAGCAGTTCCCACCGGGGCACCGGGGAGCTGTTTTTT	CASSSHRGTGELFF
TRBJ1-6	TRBD1	few	TRBV7-2	TGTGCCAGCAGCTCCCGACAGGGAGGGGATTCACCCCTCCACTTT	CASSSRQGGDSPLHF
TRBJ2-4	NA	many	TRBV7-9	TGTGCCAGCAGCTTTCAGGGGTCTCCAAACATTCAGTACTTC	CASSFQGSPNIQYF
TRBJ2-1	NA	many	TRBV29-1	TGCAGCGTTCATAAAAGCTCCTACAATGAGCAGTTCTTC	CSVHKSSYNEQFF
TRBJ1-2	NA	many	TRBV5-1	TGCGCCAGCAGCTTAGAGGGAATCTATGGCTACACCTTC	CASSLEGIYGYTF
TRBJ2-3	NA	NA	TRBV20-1	TGCAGTGCTAGAGAACACGGACATTATACGCAGTATTTT	CSAREHGHYTQYF
TRBJ2-5	NA	NA	TRBV7-8	TGTGCCAGCACCCAGGAAACGGGACTCAGGGAGTACTTC	CASTQETGLREYF
TRBJ2-1	NA	few	TRBV6-2/TRBV6-3	TGTGCCAGCAGTTACGGGGCCGTGGGCCAAAATGAGCAGTTCTTC	CASSYGAVGQNEQFF